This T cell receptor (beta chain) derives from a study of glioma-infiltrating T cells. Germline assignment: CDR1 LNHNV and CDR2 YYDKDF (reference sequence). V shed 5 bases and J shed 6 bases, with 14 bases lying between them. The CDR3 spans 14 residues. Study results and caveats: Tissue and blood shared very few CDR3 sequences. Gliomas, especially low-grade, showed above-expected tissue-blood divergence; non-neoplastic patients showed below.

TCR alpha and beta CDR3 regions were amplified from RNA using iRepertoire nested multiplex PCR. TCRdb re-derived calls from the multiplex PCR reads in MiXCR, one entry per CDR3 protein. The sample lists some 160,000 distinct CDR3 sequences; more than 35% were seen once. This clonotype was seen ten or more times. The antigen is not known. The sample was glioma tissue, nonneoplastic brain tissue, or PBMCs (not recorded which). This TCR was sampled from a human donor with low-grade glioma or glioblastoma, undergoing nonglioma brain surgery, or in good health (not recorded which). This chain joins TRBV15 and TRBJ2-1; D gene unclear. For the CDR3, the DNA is TGTGCCACCAGCTTATCGCGTAAGGGCAATGAGCAGTTCTTC. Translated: CATSLSRKGNEQFF.